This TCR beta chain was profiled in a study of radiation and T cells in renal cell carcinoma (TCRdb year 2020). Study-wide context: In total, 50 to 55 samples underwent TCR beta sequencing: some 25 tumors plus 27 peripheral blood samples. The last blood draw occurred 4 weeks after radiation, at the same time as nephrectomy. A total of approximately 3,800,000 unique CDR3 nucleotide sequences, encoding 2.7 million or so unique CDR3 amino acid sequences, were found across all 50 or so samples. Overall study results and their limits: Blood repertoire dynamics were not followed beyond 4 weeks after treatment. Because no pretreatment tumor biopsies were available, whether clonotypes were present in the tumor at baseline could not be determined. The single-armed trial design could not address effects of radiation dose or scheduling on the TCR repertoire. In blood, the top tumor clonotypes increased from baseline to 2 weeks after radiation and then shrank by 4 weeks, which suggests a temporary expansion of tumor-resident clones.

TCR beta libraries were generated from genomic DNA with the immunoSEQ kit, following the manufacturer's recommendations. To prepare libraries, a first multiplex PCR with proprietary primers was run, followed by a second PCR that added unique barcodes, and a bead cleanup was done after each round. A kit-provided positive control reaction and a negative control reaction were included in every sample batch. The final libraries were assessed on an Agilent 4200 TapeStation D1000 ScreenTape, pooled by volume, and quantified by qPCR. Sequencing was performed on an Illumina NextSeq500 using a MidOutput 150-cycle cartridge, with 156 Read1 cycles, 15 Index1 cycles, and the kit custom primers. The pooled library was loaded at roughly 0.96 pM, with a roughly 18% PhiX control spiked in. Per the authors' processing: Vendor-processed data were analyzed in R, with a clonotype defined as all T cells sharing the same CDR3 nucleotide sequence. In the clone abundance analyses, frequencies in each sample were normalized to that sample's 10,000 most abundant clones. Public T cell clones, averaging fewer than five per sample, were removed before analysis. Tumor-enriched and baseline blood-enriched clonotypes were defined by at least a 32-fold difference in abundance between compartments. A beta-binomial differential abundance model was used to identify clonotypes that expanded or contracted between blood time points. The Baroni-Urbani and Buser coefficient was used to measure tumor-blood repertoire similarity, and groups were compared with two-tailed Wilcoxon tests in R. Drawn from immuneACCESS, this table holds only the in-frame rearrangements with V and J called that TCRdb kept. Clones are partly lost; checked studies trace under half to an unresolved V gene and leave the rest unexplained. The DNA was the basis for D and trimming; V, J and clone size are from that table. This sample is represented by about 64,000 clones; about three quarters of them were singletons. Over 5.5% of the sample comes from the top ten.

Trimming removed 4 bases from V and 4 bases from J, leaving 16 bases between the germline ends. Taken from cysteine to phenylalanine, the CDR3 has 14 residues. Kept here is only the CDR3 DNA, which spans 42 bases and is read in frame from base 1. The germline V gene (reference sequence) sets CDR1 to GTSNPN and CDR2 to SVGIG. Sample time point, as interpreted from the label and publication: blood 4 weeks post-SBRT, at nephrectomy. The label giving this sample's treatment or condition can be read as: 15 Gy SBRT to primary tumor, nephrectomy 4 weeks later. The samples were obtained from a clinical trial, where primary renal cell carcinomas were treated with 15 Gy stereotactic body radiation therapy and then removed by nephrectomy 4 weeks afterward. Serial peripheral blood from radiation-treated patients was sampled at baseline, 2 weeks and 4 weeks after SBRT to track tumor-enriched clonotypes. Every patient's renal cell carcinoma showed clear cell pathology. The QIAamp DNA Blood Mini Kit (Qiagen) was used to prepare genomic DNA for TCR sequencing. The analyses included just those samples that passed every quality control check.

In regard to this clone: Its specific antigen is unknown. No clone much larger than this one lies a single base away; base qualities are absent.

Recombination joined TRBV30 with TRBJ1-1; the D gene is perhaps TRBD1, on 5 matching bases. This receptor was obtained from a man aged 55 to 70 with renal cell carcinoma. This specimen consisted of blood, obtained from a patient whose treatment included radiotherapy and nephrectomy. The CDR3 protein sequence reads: CAWMRLGVITEAFF. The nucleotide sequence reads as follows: TGTGCCTGGATGAGGCTAGGGGTTATCACTGAAGCTTTCTTT.